A selection of T cell receptor beta chains follows, all from one sample in a study of technical replicates of blood from a handful of donors. TCRdb keeps only in-frame clones here, not all; method: immunoSEQ multiplex PCR. This repertoire shows about 88,000 clones, around 94% found once; its top ten account for about 0.23%. Sequencing was carried out using T cells isolated from PBMCs. The receptor set was obtained from a human donor in good health. Each CDR3 is given with its conserved first and last residue. The D gene is left open where the match is weak. Clone size appears in some rows only: once, few, many, or a class for an expanded clone.

CDR3: CASRAGGIAEAFF; DNA: TGTGCCAGTAGGGCAGGGGGCATCGCTGAAGCTTTCTTT; D: TRBD1; V: TRBV19; J: TRBJ1-1; size: -
CDR3: CASSPSRDSDEQFF; DNA: TGTGCCAGCTCACCCTCACGGGACTCCGATGAGCAGTTCTTC; D: -; V: TRBV18; J: TRBJ2-1; size: -
CDR3: CASRTGSSIQPQHF; DNA: TGTGCCAGCAGGACAGGGAGTTCGATTCAGCCCCAGCATTTT; D: TRBD1; V: TRBV27; J: TRBJ1-5; size: -
CDR3: CASSLFRLAGGLEQYF; DNA: TGTGCCAGCAGTTTATTCCGCCTAGCGGGAGGGTTGGAGCAGTACTTC; D: TRBD2; V: TRBV28; J: TRBJ2-7; size: -
CDR3: CASRRNRGTGNTIYF; DNA: TGTGCCAGCAGACGAAACAGGGGAACTGGAAACACCATATATTTT; D: TRBD1; V: TRBV6-5; J: TRBJ1-3; size: -
CDR3: CASRLHSRDTQYF; DNA: TGTGCCAGCAGGCTACATTCGCGGGATACGCAGTATTTT; D: -; V: TRBV7-2; J: TRBJ2-3; size: -
CDR3: CASSSGTGEVRSYGYTF; DNA: TGTGCCAGCAGCTCCGGGACAGGCGAAGTCAGATCATATGGCTACACCTTC; D: TRBD1; V: TRBV11-2; J: TRBJ1-2; size: -
CDR3: CASSLLGRKNIQYF; DNA: TGTGCCAGCAGTCTACTGGGGAGAAAAAACATTCAGTACTTC; D: -; V: TRBV28; J: TRBJ2-4; size: -
CDR3: CASSYGGGDQYF; DNA: TGCGCCAGCAGTTACGGGGGAGGTGACCAGTACTTC; D: -; V: TRBV10-2; J: TRBJ2-5; size: -
CDR3: CAWSPGTGDEKLFF; DNA: TGTGCCTGGTCCCCCGGGACAGGGGATGAAAAACTGTTTTTT; D: TRBD1; V: TRBV30; J: TRBJ1-4; size: -
CDR3: CATVNSPLHF; DNA: TGTGCCACCGTAAATTCACCCCTCCACTTT; D: -; V: TRBV2; J: TRBJ1-6; size: -
CDR3: CASTGGPYSNQPQHF; DNA: TGTGCCAGCACCGGCGGCCCTTATAGCAATCAGCCCCAGCATTTT; D: -; V: TRBV2; J: TRBJ1-5; size: once
CDR3: CASSEGQFNEKLFF; DNA: TGTGCCAGCAGTGAGGGACAGTTTAATGAAAAACTGTTTTTT; D: TRBD1; V: TRBV6-1; J: TRBJ1-4; size: -
CDR3: CASRSSNAGASNQPQHF; DNA: TGTGCCAGCAGATCCTCTAATGCGGGGGCGAGCAATCAGCCCCAGCATTTT; D: -; V: TRBV28; J: TRBJ1-5; size: -
CDR3: CASSLVGRLSEQYF; DNA: TGTGCCAGCAGCTTGGTGGGCAGACTATCCGAGCAGTACTTC; D: -; V: TRBV5-6; J: TRBJ2-7; size: -
CDR3: CASSVVTSGRGSSYNEQFF; DNA: TGTGCCAGCAGCGTAGTTACTAGCGGGAGGGGCAGCTCCTACAATGAGCAGTTCTTC; D: TRBD2; V: TRBV9; J: TRBJ2-1; size: -